A selection of T cell receptor beta chains follows, all from one sample in a study of graft-versus-host responses after intestinal transplantation. Their recognized antigens are unknown. Here immunoSEQ multiplex PCR was the method, and the copy in TCRdb shows in-frame clones only, minus some. In the table there are 100,000 to 130,000 clones, 87% of which are singletons. The material sequenced was unstimulated CD4+ T cells sorted from spleen or lymph node cells, taken before transplant. The receptor set was obtained from a human donor who was the organ donor for an intestinal transplant. The CDR3 runs from the conserved cysteine through the conserved F or W. Fields, in order: J gene, clone size, V gene, D gene, CDR3 DNA, CDR3 protein. The D gene is left open where the match is weak. Only part of the rows carry a size: once, few, many, or a class if the clone is expanded.

TRBJ1-3 . TRBV28 . TGTGCCAGCAGTTCCAGTGGGGGCACCATATATTTT CASSSSGGTIYF
TRBJ2-5 . TRBV2 TRBD2 TGTGCCAGCGAGATAGCGGGAGGGCAAGAGACCCAGTACTTC CASEIAGGQETQYF
TRBJ2-1 . TRBV30 . TGTGCCTGGAGTGTGGCGGGCCCCAAACGGGATGAGCAGTTCTTC CAWSVAGPKRDEQFF
TRBJ2-7 . TRBV18 . TGTGCTAGTTTGGGACCGTCCTACGAGCAGTACTTC CASLGPSYEQYF
TRBJ1-5 . TRBV20-1 . TGCAGTGCTGGGCCAGAGCCCCAGCATTTT CSAGPEPQHF
TRBJ1-2 . TRBV2 . TGTGCCAGCAATACTGGGGAAGGCTACACCTTC CASNTGEGYTF
TRBJ2-1 . TRBV5-4 . TGTGCCAGCAGCTCCTCGACTGGGAGAGAGCAGTTCTTC CASSSSTGREQFF
TRBJ1-2 . TRBV4-1 . TGCGCCAGCAGCCAAGAGGGCAGAAACTATGGCTACACCTTC CASSQEGRNYGYTF
TRBJ2-3 . TRBV5-1 . TGCGCCAGCAGCTTGGAACAGGTCACAGATACGCAGTATTTT CASSLEQVTDTQYF
TRBJ2-5 . TRBV5-4 TRBD1 TGTGCCAGCAGCCTGGACAGGGCGGGGGAGACCCAGTACTTC CASSLDRAGETQYF
TRBJ2-7 . TRBV6-5 . TGTGCCAGCAGTTACGCCACCTCCTACGAGCAGTACTTC CASSYATSYEQYF
TRBJ2-1 few TRBV15 . TGTGCCACCAGCAGATACAAGGGCGAGCAGTTCTTC CATSRYKGEQFF
TRBJ1-2 . TRBV5-1 . TGCGCCAGCAGCTTGGCCGAGGGGGGTAACTATGGCTACACCTTC CASSLAEGGNYGYTF
TRBJ2-5 . TRBV11-2 . TGTGCCAGCAGTTATCGAGCGGTTATAAACCAAGAGACCCAGTACTTC CASSYRAVINQETQYF
TRBJ1-6 . TRBV5-1 TRBD1 TGCGCCAGCAGCTTGGAAGTTCAGGGGGCTAATTCACCCCTCCACTTT CASSLEVQGANSPLHF
TRBJ1-2 . TRBV6-5 . TGTGCCAGCGGGAAACAGGATAACTATGGCTACACCTTC CASGKQDNYGYTF
TRBJ2-5 . TRBV6-6 . TGTGCCAGCAGTGCATCACCGGGACTGGAGACCCAGTACTTC CASSASPGLETQYF
TRBJ2-2 once TRBV2 . TGTGCCAGCAGTTTCGAAAGAGGGACCGGGGAGCTGTTTTTT CASSFERGTGELFF
TRBJ2-7 . TRBV12-5 TRBD2 TGTGCTAGTGGTTTGGCGGGGCGAGGTCCCGTAGCGGGAGGGCTAGACGAGCAGTACTTC CASGLAGRGPVAGGLDEQYF
TRBJ1-2 . TRBV7-6 TRBD1 TGTGCCAGCAGCTTAATGACAGGGACGGTCTATGGCTACACCTTC CASSLMTGTVYGYTF